This entry is about one TCR beta chain. The data belong to a study of T cell responses to AZD1222 COVID-19 vaccine. Method: immunoSEQ multiplex PCR; TCRdb's copy keeps in-frame clones and lacks some. The sample has more than 75,000 clones; approximately 90% are singletons. Germline loops: CDR1 LGHDT, CDR2 YNNKEL (reference sequence). The V end was cut by 2 bases, the J end by 3 bases, with 31 bases between. The CDR3 loop spans 21 amino acids. V gene TRBV3-1 (or the pseudogene TRBV3-2) combines with J gene TRBJ1-2; D may be TRBD1 (6 bases). The clonotype was recovered from an adult in good health. Material: peripheral blood, obtained on day 0 of AZD1222 vaccination. The CDR3 is CASSQFPASHRRGGLYYGYTF. CDR3 nucleotide sequence: TGTGCCAGCAGCCAATTCCCGGCCTCTCATCGTCGCGGGGGGCTTTACTATGGCTACACCTTC.